The 9 T cell receptor beta chains listed next were all sequenced from one sample in a study of identical twins. Each CDR3 protein is one row after TCRdb ran MiXCR on the 5' RACE reads. The sample has under 500,000 distinct CDR3 sequences; roughly an eighth are singletons. This sample also appeared in a second study, on yellow fever vaccine responses in identical twins.

The sequenced sample was CD4+ T cells sorted from blood. These receptors were taken from a woman between 18 and 29 years old in good health.

V gene TRBV5-1 combines with J gene TRBJ1-4; TRBD1 might be the D (5 bases). The V end lost 3 bases, the J end lost 4 bases, and 10 bases lay between the germline ends. The CDR3 sequence is 14 residues long. In germline, CDR1 is SGHRS, CDR2 YFSETQ. The CDR3 sequence is CASSSDSLNEKLFF. CDR3 coding DNA: TGCGCCAGCAGCTCAGACAGTCTTAATGAAAAACTGTTTTTT.

In this sample, this clonotype turned up a few times. V gene TRBV5-8 combines with J gene TRBJ2-3; tentatively, D is TRBD1 (5 bases). Germline CDR1 SGHTS, CDR2 YDEGEE. Deletions cut 0 bases from V and 2 bases from J, with 10 bases between. The length of the CDR3 is 15 residues. CDR3 DNA sequence: TGTGCCAGCAGCTTGGGGAGACAGCCCACAGATACGCAGTATTTT. This gives the protein CASSLGRQPTDTQYF.

V is TRBV20-1 and J is TRBJ2-3; TRBD1 is a possible D gene (8 bases). The CDR3 has 15 amino acids. The ends were cut back, 5 bases at V and 4 bases at J, with 19 bases in the middle. From germline, CDR1 is DFQATT and CDR2 SNEGSKA (reference sequence). The CDR3: CSAGQGGASADTQYF. The CDR3 nucleotides read TGCAGTGCTGGACAGGGAGGGGCAAGTGCAGATACGCAGTATTTT.

This clonotype showed up many times. The chain carries TRBV28 and TRBJ2-7, with TRBD2 matching 7 bases. This CDR3 contains 14 residues. V was pared by 5 bases and J by 4 bases, with 8 bases of the junction left unmatched. Germline V gene lookup returns CDR1 MDHEN and CDR2 SYDVKM. CDR3 protein: CASSGHGGIYEQYF. The CDR3, as DNA: TGTGCCAGCAGTGGCCACGGGGGGATTTACGAGCAGTACTTC. Full variable domain (rest looked up from reference TRBV28 and TRBJ2-7): DVKVTQSSRYLVKRTGEKVFLECVQDMDHENMFWYRQDPGLGLRLIYFSYDVKMKEKGDIPEGYSVSREKKERFSLILESASTNQTSMYLCASSGHGGIYEQYFGPGTRLTVT.

This clonotype was seen at least ten times. The chain carries TRBV4-3 and TRBJ2-1; D may be TRBD1 or TRBD2 (5 bases each). The CDR3 runs to 13 residues. Germline V lookup: CDR1 LGHNA, CDR2 YSLEER. Deletions cut 0 bases from V and 12 bases from J, with 12 bases between. As DNA, the CDR3 is TGCGCCAGCAGCCAAGAGCCTGGGGCGGGGCAGTTCTTC. The encoded protein is CASSQEPGAGQFF.

There are a few counts of this clonotype. The chain couples TRBV20-1 to TRBJ2-1; D remains ambiguous. With 1 base removed from V and 9 bases from J, the gap between germline ends came to 13 bases. Per the germline V gene, CDR1 is DFQATT and CDR2 is SNEGSKA (reference sequence). This CDR3 is built from 13 residues. CDR3 sequence: CSARVDPTGEQFF. The CDR3 bases are TGCAGTGCTAGAGTAGACCCCACGGGTGAGCAGTTCTTC.

V and J are TRBV7-9 and TRBJ2-1, with 7 bases aligning to TRBD1. After removal of 5 bases from V and 7 bases from J, the junction contained 11 bases not matched to a gene. The CDR3 runs 15 residues. Germline V CDR1 and CDR2: SEHNR, FQNEAQ (reference sequence). CDR3 in DNA: TGTGCCAGCAGCCTTACAGGGGACAGTACGAATGAGCAGTTCTTC. It codes for CASSLTGDSTNEQFF.

This clonotype was seen just once. The chain uses TRBV20-1 and TRBJ2-7, with 8 bases aligning to TRBD2. Trimming cost V 1 base and J 3 bases; bases outside gene matches: 8. The CDR3 has 15 residues. CDR1 is DFQATT, CDR2 SNEGSKA, per germline (reference sequence). The CDR3 here is CSARAYREGHYEQYF. CDR3 bases: TGCAGTGCTAGAGCGTATCGGGAGGGTCACTACGAGCAGTACTTC.

In this sample, this clonotype turned up many times. The chain uses TRBV5-6 and TRBJ1-5; TRBD1 aligns across 7 bases. Trimming took 4 bases from V and 2 from J; bases not matched to a gene: 3. The CDR3 is 14 amino acids. The germline CDR1 and CDR2 sequences are SGHDT and YYEEEE. CDR3 residues: CASSQGVRNQPQHF. The CDR3 DNA sequence: TGTGCCAGCAGCCAGGGGGTTCGCAATCAGCCCCAGCATTTT.